Listed here are 8 T cell receptor beta chains from one sample, sequenced in a study of blood T cell repertoires in COVID-19. The method was immunoSEQ multiplex PCR; TCRdb's version includes in-frame clones alone and lacks a portion of them. The data contain 35,000 to 50,000 clones, around 88% of them singletons. Sequencing was done on a sample of peripheral blood. Receptor source: a woman aged 80 or over with acute or convalescent COVID-19.

The chain joins TRBV6-2 or TRBV6-3 to TRBJ2-7, with TRBD1 matching over 11 bases. This CDR3 is built from 15 residues. After removal of 2 bases from V and 6 bases from J, the junction contained 6 bases not matched to a gene. The germline V gene encodes CDR1 MNHEY and CDR2 SVGEGT. As DNA, the CDR3 is TGTGCCAGCAGTTACCTGGGACAGGGGGTCGGCGAGCAGTACTTC. This sequence encodes CASSYLGQGVGEQYF.

The chain links TRBV7-9 to TRBJ2-7; D possibly corresponds to TRBD2 (6 bases). The CDR3 length is 12 residues. Trimming cost V 4 bases and J 7 bases, with 11 bases left between them. The germline V gene has CDR1 SEHNR and CDR2 FQNEAQ (reference sequence). CDR3 DNA: TGTGCCAGCAGCTGGCCCCGGGGGGAGCAGTACTTC. Protein: CASSWPRGEQYF.

The rearrangement links TRBV10-3 to TRBJ2-5, with TRBD1 identical over 7 bases. The CDR3 spans 15 residues. The ends lost 0 bases at V and 2 bases at J; junction bases unmatched: 3. Germline CDR1 ENHRY, CDR2 SYGVKD. DNA of the CDR3: TGTGCCATCAGTGAGTCCGGCAGGGGGCAAGAGACCCAGTACTTC. This translates into CAISESGRGQETQYF.

This clone was picked up a small number of times. V is TRBV5-1 and J is TRBJ2-1; TRBD2 matches 7 bases. Germline V gives CDR1 SGHRS, CDR2 YFSETQ. V lost 4 bases, J lost 10 bases, and 5 bases stayed unmatched. The CDR3 sequence is 12 residues long. The CDR3 bases are TGCGCCAGCAGCGAGCCCGGGGGGGAGCAGTTCTTC. Amino acids: CASSEPGGEQFF. Variable domain in full (rest from reference TRBV5-1 and TRBJ2-1): KAGVTQTPRYLIKTRGQQVTLSCSPISGHRSVSWYQQTPGQGLQFLFEYFSETQRNKGNFPGRFSGRQFSNSRSEMNVSTLELGDSALYLCASSEPGGEQFFGPGTRLTVL.

The rearrangement uses TRBV6-1 and TRBJ2-2; 12 bases agree with TRBD2. The CDR3 sequence is 18 residues long. V dropped 0 bases and J dropped 7; count of bases not matched to a gene: 9. Germline-derived CDR1 and CDR2 are MNHNS and SASEGT. The CDR3 protein is CASSEALAGGNVGGELFF. The CDR3 coding sequence is TGTGCCAGCAGTGAAGCGCTAGCGGGGGGGAATGTTGGCGGGGAGCTGTTTTTT.

V gene TRBV7-9 combines with J gene TRBJ1-2; no firm D call. The CDR3 covers 14 residues. V was clipped by 1 base and J by 5 bases, with 11 bases between them. CDR1 SEHNR and CDR2 FQNEAQ come from the germline V gene (reference sequence). The CDR3 sequence is CASSLDVVQYGYTF. The CDR3 bases are TGTGCCAGCAGCTTAGATGTGGTTCAGTATGGCTACACCTTC.

This chain joins TRBV24-1 and TRBJ1-6; TRBD1 aligns across 9 bases. Germline assignment: CDR1 KGHDR and CDR2 SFDVKD. Unmatched junction bases numbered 14, after V lost 9 bases and J lost 0 bases. The CDR3 spans 19 residues. The CDR3 region has the DNA TGTGCCACCGAACAACCCGGGACAGGGAGTGGCTCCTATAATTCACCCCTCCACTTT. Its protein product is CATEQPGTGSGSYNSPLHF.

J is TRBJ2-3 and V is TRBV3-1 (or the pseudogene TRBV3-2), with TRBD2 identical over 9 bases. Germline V gene lookup returns CDR1 LGHDT and CDR2 YNNKEL (reference sequence). Trimming at V came to 4 bases and at J to 0 bases, leaving 2 bases not matched to a gene. CDR3 size: 15 residues. DNA for the CDR3: TGTGCCAGCAGCCGTAGCGGGGGAAGCACAGATACGCAGTATTTT. Its translation: CASSRSGGSTDTQYF.